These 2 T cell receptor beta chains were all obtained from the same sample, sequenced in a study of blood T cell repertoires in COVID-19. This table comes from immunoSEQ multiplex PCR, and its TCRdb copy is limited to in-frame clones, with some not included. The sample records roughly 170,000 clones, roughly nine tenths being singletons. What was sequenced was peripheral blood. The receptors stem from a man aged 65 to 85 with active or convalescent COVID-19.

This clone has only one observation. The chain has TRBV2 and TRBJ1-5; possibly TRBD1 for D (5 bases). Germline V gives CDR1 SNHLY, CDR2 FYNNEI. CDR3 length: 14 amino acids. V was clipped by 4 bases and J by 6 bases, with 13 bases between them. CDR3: CASSGTTGFQPQHF. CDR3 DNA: TGTGCCAGCAGTGGAACTACAGGCTTTCAGCCCCAGCATTTT.

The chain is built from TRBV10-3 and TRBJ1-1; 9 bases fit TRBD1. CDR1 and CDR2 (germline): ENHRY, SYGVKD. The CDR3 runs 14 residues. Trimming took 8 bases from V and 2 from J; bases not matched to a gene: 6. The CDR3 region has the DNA TGTGCCATCTCCCGGACAGGGGCAAACACTGAAGCTTTCTTT. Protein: CAISRTGANTEAFF.